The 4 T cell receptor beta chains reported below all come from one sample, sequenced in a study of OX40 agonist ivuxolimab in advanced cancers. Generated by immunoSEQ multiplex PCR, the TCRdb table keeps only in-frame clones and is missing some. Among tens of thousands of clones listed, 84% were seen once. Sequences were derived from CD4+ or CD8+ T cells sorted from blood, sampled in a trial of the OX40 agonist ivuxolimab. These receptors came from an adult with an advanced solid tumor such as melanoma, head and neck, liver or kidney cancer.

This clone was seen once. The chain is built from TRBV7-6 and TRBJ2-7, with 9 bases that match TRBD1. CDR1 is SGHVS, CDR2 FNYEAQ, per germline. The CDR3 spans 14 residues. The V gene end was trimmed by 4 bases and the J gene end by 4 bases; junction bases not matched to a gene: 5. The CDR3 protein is CASSYRDREYEQYF. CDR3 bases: TGTGCCAGCAGCTACCGGGACAGGGAATACGAGCAGTACTTC.

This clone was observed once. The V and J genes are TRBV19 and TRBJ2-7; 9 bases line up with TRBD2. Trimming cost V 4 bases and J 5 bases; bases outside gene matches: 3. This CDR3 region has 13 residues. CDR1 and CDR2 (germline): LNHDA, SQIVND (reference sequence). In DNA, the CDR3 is TGTGCCAGTAGTAGGCTAGCGGGAAACGAGCAGTACTTC. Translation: CASSRLAGNEQYF. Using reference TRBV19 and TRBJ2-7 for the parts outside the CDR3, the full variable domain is DGGITQSPKYLFRKEGQNVTLSCEQNLNHDAMYWYRQDPGQGLRLIYYSQIVNDFQKGDIAEGYSVSREKKESFPLTVTSAQKNPTAFYLCASSRLAGNEQYFGPGTRLTVT.

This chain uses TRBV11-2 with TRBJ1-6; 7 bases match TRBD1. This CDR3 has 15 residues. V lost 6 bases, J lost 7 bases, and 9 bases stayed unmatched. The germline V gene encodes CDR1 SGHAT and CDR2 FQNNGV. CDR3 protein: CASRAEGARNSPLHF. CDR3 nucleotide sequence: TGTGCCAGCAGGGCCGAGGGGGCGCGGAATTCACCCCTCCACTTT.

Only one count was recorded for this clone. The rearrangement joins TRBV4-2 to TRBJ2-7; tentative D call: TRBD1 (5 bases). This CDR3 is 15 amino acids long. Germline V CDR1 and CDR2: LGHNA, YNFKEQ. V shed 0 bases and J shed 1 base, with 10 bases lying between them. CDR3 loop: CASSQERGWSYEQYF. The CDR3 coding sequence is TGTGCCAGCAGCCAAGAAAGGGGCTGGTCCTACGAGCAGTACTTC.